This paragraph covers one T cell receptor beta chain sequence. The antigen is not known. It was template switching that added a universal primer site, and there were unique molecular identifiers on the cDNA. TCRdb reanalysed the 5' RACE reads using MiXCR and keeps one entry per CDR3 protein. The sample lists 1.5 million to 2 million distinct CDR3 sequences, about 31% seen once, with more than 0.25% in the top ten. This sample was included in a study of identical twins. Germline loops: CDR1 DFQATT, CDR2 SNEGSKA (reference sequence). V shed 2 bases and J 7 bases; nucleotides not matched to a gene: 2. The CDR3 runs 14 residues. Study-wide results and limits: The more abundant beta clonotypes in cord blood had fewer insertions, and memory repertoires did not show this.

The V call is TRBV20-1, the J call TRBJ2-1; 13 nucleotides line up with TRBD2. Sequenced sample: cord blood. The clonotype comes from a newborn girl in good health. The CDR3 nucleotides are TGCAGTGCTAGAAGGACTAGCGGGAGTAATGAGCAGTTCTTC. Its protein is CSARRTSGSNEQFF.